A selection of T cell receptor beta chains follows, all from one sample in a study of T cell changes during pregnancy in multiple sclerosis. Produced via immunoSEQ multiplex PCR; TCRdb's table is partial and in-frame only. The repertoire includes about 130,000 clones, 90% to 98% of them detected once, and 0.44% sits in the top ten. The sample here was peripheral blood, taken after pregnancy. The receptors come from a female donor with multiple sclerosis, enrolled in a pregnancy study. Each CDR3 is given with its conserved first and last residue. Each record gives: V gene, D gene, J gene, clone size, CDR3 protein, CDR3 DNA. The D gene is left open where the match is weak. Clone size is not always given. Where it is, it says once, few, many or a class for expanded clones.

V gene: TRBV5-1; D gene: TRBD1; J gene: TRBJ2-3; clone size: .; CDR3 protein: CASSLWTGVTDTQYF; CDR3 DNA: TGCGCCAGCAGCCTTTGGACAGGGGTCACAGATACGCAGTATTTT
V gene: TRBV7-2; D gene: TRBD1; J gene: TRBJ1-1; clone size: .; CDR3 protein: CASSSGQGNTEAFF; CDR3 DNA: TGTGCCAGCAGCTCCGGACAGGGGAACACTGAAGCTTTCTTT
V gene: TRBV11-3; D gene: .; J gene: TRBJ2-2; clone size: .; CDR3 protein: CASSWGQSNTGELFF; CDR3 DNA: TGTGCCAGCAGCTGGGGCCAGTCGAACACCGGGGAGCTGTTTTTT
V gene: TRBV5-4; D gene: .; J gene: TRBJ2-3; clone size: .; CDR3 protein: CASSGRDSHTQYF; CDR3 DNA: TGTGCCAGCAGCGGAAGGGACTCACATACGCAGTATTTT
V gene: TRBV29-1; D gene: TRBD1; J gene: TRBJ1-1; clone size: .; CDR3 protein: CSVDRTGRTEAFF; CDR3 DNA: TGCAGCGTTGACAGGACAGGGCGGACTGAAGCTTTCTTT
V gene: TRBV5-6; D gene: TRBD2; J gene: TRBJ2-5; clone size: .; CDR3 protein: CASSAGLAGQETQYF; CDR3 DNA: TGTGCCAGCAGCGCAGGACTAGCGGGACAAGAGACCCAGTACTTC
V gene: TRBV6-1; D gene: TRBD1; J gene: TRBJ2-5; clone size: once; CDR3 protein: CASRGDSQETQYF; CDR3 DNA: TGTGCCAGCAGAGGGGACAGTCAAGAGACCCAGTACTTC
V gene: TRBV28; D gene: .; J gene: TRBJ1-4; clone size: .; CDR3 protein: CASSSSTGTHNEKLFF; CDR3 DNA: TGTGCCAGCAGTTCTTCTACCGGGACACATAATGAAAAACTGTTTTTT
V gene: TRBV19; D gene: TRBD1; J gene: TRBJ1-1; clone size: .; CDR3 protein: CASRPRQGRLGEAFF; CDR3 DNA: TGTGCCAGTAGGCCGAGACAGGGGCGCTTGGGTGAAGCTTTCTTT
V gene: TRBV6-6; D gene: .; J gene: TRBJ1-5; clone size: .; CDR3 protein: CASTYRGSNQPQHF; CDR3 DNA: TGTGCCAGCACCTATAGGGGTAGCAATCAGCCCCAGCATTTT
V gene: TRBV27; D gene: .; J gene: TRBJ2-1; clone size: .; CDR3 protein: CASSSFRQVAYNEQFF; CDR3 DNA: TGTGCCAGCAGCTCCTTCAGACAGGTCGCGTACAATGAGCAGTTCTTC
V gene: TRBV28; D gene: TRBD2; J gene: TRBJ2-7; clone size: .; CDR3 protein: CASSGEREGLEQYF; CDR3 DNA: TGTGCCAGCAGTGGGGAGCGGGAGGGTTTAGAGCAGTACTTC
V gene: TRBV18; D gene: .; J gene: TRBJ2-3; clone size: .; CDR3 protein: CASSPPGGRITSTDTQYF; CDR3 DNA: TGTGCCAGCTCACCACCGGGGGGGCGAATAACTAGCACAGATACGCAGTATTTT
V gene: TRBV2; D gene: TRBD2; J gene: TRBJ2-1; clone size: .; CDR3 protein: CASSREGQGGEQFF; CDR3 DNA: TGTGCCAGCAGTAGGGAGGGCCAGGGTGGTGAGCAGTTCTTC
V gene: TRBV11-2; D gene: TRBD1; J gene: TRBJ2-3; clone size: .; CDR3 protein: CASSLETGGWTDTQYF; CDR3 DNA: TGTGCCAGCAGCTTAGAAACAGGGGGCTGGACAGATACGCAGTATTTT
V gene: TRBV28; D gene: TRBD1; J gene: TRBJ1-1; clone size: .; CDR3 protein: CASSPIQGASHEAFF; CDR3 DNA: TGTGCCAGCAGCCCCATTCAGGGGGCCAGTCACGAAGCTTTCTTT
V gene: TRBV5-1; D gene: TRBD1; J gene: TRBJ1-1; clone size: .; CDR3 protein: CASSPRDRGTEAFF; CDR3 DNA: TGCGCCAGCAGCCCCCGGGACAGGGGCACTGAAGCTTTCTTT
V gene: TRBV27; D gene: TRBD2; J gene: TRBJ2-3; clone size: .; CDR3 protein: CASSPRLATDTQYF; CDR3 DNA: TGTGCCAGCAGTCCGAGACTAGCCACAGATACGCAGTATTTT
V gene: TRBV14; D gene: TRBD2; J gene: TRBJ2-3; clone size: .; CDR3 protein: CASSQRTSFTDTQYF; CDR3 DNA: TGTGCCAGCAGCCAGCGGACTAGTTTCACAGATACGCAGTATTTT
V gene: TRBV5-4; D gene: .; J gene: TRBJ2-5; clone size: .; CDR3 protein: CASSLVGAGYQETQYF; CDR3 DNA: TGTGCCAGCAGCTTGGTAGGCGCAGGGTATCAAGAGACCCAGTACTTC